This TCR beta chain appears in the sequencing data of a study of blood T cell repertoires in COVID-19. Turning to the study itself: Samples of COVID-19 (acute and convalescent) were obtained from the United States, Italy and Spain. T cells, B-cell-depleted T cells, or PBMCs supplied cDNA or gDNA.

In the study's own analysis: Amplified reference gene primers provided the basis for estimating nucleated cell counts. Only in-frame clones appear in the TCRdb table, and some are missing; sequencing was by immunoSEQ multiplex PCR. Clone size and the V and J calls come from that table; the DNA yielded D and trimming. Of approximately 98,000 clones listed, approximately 80% are singletons. The source is a man in his sixties with acute or convalescent COVID-19. Material: peripheral blood.

CDR3: CASSQDTGKGSPLHF. CDR3 sequence (DNA): TGCGCCAGCAGCCAAGATACAGGGAAGGGATCACCCCTCCACTTT. V is TRBV4-3 and J is TRBJ1-6, with D maybe TRBD1 (6 bases). The V and J ends lost 0 bases and 10 bases respectively, with 13 bases between them. CDR1 and CDR2 (germline): LGHNA, YSLEER. This CDR3 has 15 residues.